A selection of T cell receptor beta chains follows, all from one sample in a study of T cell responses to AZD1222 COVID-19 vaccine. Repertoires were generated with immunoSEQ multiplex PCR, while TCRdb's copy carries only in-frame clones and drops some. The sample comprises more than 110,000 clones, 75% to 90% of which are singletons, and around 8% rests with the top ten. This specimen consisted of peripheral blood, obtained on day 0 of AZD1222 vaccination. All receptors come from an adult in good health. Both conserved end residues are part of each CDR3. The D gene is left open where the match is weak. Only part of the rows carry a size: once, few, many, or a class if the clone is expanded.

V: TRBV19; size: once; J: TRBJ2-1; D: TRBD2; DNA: TGTGCCAGTAGTGAAGTGGGGGGTAGCGGGAGGGGTGCGTACAATGAGCAGTTCTTC; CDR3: CASSEVGGSGRGAYNEQFF
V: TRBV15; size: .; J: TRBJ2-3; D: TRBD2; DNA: TGTGCCACCCTTACTAGCGGGGGCACAGATACGCAGTATTTT; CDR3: CATLTSGGTDTQYF
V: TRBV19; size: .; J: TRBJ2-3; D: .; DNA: TGTGCCAGTAGTATAGTCTACGGGAGCGGAGATACGCAGTATTTT; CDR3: CASSIVYGSGDTQYF
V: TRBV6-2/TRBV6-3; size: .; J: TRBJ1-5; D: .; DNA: TGTGCCAGCAGTGCCGGGGGCCTCGGGCATTTT; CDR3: CASSAGGLGHF
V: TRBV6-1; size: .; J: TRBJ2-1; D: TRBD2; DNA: TGTGCCAGCAGTGATAGCGGGAGGCCCGAATACAATGAGCAGTTCTTC; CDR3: CASSDSGRPEYNEQFF
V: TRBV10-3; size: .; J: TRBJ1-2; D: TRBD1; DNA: TGTGCCATCGGACAGGGGACCTATGGCTACACCTTC; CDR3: CAIGQGTYGYTF
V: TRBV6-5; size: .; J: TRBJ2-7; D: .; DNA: TGTGCCGTCAGCGGTGGGACATCCCTCATCTACGAGCAGTACTTC; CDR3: CAVSGGTSLIYEQYF
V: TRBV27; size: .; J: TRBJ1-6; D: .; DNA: TGTGCCAGCAGTTTGGAGAAGGGGTATTCACCCCTCCACTTT; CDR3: CASSLEKGYSPLHF
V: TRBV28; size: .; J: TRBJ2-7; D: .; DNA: TGTGCCAGCAAACTAGTGACGGGGGAGCAGTACTTC; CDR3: CASKLVTGEQYF
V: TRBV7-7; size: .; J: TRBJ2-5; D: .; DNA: TGTGCCAGCGCGGAACAGGGAAAGACCCAGTACTTC; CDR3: CASAEQGKTQYF
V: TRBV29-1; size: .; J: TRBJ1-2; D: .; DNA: TGCAGCGCCGCCGGGAACTATGGCTACACCTTC; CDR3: CSAAGNYGYTF
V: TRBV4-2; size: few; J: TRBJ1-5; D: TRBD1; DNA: TGTGCCAGCAGACCCGGACAGGGTAGCAATCAGCCCCAGCATTTT; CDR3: CASRPGQGSNQPQHF
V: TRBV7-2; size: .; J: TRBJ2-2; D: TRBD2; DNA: TGTGCCAGCAGCCCATTATACCGGGACTACCGTTTAGGGACCGGGGAGCTGTTTTTT; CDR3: CASSPLYRDYRLGTGELFF
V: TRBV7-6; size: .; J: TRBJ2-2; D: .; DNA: TGTGCCAGCAGTCGGTCCGGGGAGCTGTTTTTT; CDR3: CASSRSGELFF
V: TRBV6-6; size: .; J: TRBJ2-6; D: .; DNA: TGTGCCAGCACCCCTTACTCTGGGGCCAACGTCCTGACTTTC; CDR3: CASTPYSGANVLTF
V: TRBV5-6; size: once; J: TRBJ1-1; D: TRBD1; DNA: TGTGCCAGCAGCTTCGGACAGGGCACTGAAGCTTTCTTT; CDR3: CASSFGQGTEAFF
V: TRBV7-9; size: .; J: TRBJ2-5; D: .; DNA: TGTGCCAGCAGCGTGGAGACCCAGTACTTC; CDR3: CASSVETQYF
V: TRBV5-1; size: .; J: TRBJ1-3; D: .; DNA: TGCGCCAGCAGCTCGACCACAGGATCCGGAAACACCATATATTTT; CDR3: CASSSTTGSGNTIYF
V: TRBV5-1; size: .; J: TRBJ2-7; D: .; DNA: TGCGCCAGCAGCTTAACACCAACCACCTCCTACGAGCAGTACTTC; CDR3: CASSLTPTTSYEQYF
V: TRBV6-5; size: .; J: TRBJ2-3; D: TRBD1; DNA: TGTGCCAGCAGTTACCGGACAGGGGGCACAGATACGCAGTATTTT; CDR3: CASSYRTGGTDTQYF
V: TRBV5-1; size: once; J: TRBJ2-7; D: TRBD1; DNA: TGCGCCAGCAGCTCGGGGACAGAAGATGGGAACGAGCAGTACTTC; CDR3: CASSSGTEDGNEQYF
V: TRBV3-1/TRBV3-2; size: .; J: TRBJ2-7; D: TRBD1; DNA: TGTGCCAGCAGCCATGGGGACAGGGTGCCCTACGAGCAGTACTTC; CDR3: CASSHGDRVPYEQYF
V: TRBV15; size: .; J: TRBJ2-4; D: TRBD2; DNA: TGTGCCACGCGGGAGGTCGGAAACATTCAGTACTTC; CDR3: CATREVGNIQYF
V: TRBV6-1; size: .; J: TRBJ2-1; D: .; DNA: TGTGCCAGCAGTGAAGTGGGGGCTTCCTACAATGAGCAGTTCTTC; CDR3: CASSEVGASYNEQFF
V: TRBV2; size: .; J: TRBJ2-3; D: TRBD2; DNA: TGTGCCAGCAGAGATAGACTAGCGGTGAGCACAGATACGCAGTATTTT; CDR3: CASRDRLAVSTDTQYF
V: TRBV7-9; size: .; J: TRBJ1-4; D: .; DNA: TGTGCCAGCAGCTTAGGAGGCAGGAATGAAAAACTGTTTTTT; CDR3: CASSLGGRNEKLFF
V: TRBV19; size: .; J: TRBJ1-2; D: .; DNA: TGTGCCAGTACTCACGGGGATGGCTACACCTTC; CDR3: CASTHGDGYTF
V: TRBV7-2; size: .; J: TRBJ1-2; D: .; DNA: TGTGCCAGCACCTACAATAACTATGGCTACACCTTC; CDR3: CASTYNNYGYTF
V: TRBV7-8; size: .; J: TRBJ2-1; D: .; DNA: TGTGCCAGCAGCTCCCCCCGTGGTAGTCGGAATGAGCAGTTCTTC; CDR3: CASSSPRGSRNEQFF
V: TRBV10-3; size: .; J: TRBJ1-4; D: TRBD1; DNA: TGTGCCATCAGTACTGCACAGGGGGTAGGCGAAAAACTGTTTTTT; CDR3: CAISTAQGVGEKLFF
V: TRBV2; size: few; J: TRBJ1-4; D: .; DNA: TGTGCCAGCAGTGAAGAGGCAGGAAAACTGTTTTTT; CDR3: CASSEEAGKLFF
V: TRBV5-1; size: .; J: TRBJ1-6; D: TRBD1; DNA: TGCGCCAGCAGCGCCGACAGGGATGCGCTGAATTCACCCCTCCACTTT; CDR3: CASSADRDALNSPLHF
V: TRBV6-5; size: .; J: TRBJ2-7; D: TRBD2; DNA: TGTGCCAGCACCAGAAGCGGGAGTGTCTACGAGCAGTACTTC; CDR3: CASTRSGSVYEQYF
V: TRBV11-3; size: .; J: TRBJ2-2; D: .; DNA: TGTGCCAGCAGCGCGCAGGGTTCGATTGCCGGGGAGCTGTTTTTT; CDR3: CASSAQGSIAGELFF
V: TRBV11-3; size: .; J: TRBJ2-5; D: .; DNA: TGTGCCAGCAGCTTAGGAAGAATCGGGGCCCAATGGGAGACCCAGTACTTC; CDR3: CASSLGRIGAQWETQYF
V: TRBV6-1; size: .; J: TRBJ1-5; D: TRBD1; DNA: TGTGCCAGCAGTGAAAGGGCAGGGGGCTCTCCGATGGCGGCCCAGCATTTT; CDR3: CASSERAGGSPMAAQHF
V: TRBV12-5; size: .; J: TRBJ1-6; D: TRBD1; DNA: TGTGCTAGTGGTTTGGGACAGGGGGAAAATTCACCCCTCCACTTT; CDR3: CASGLGQGENSPLHF
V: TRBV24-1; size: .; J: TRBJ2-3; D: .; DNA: TGTGCCACCAGCCGGGACTTTGGGAGCACAGATACGCAGTATTTT; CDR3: CATSRDFGSTDTQYF
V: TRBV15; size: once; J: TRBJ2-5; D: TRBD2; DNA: TGTGCCACCAGCAGAGATCAACTAGCGGGAGCCCCGGGGGTAGAGGAGACCCAGTACTTC; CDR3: CATSRDQLAGAPGVEETQYF
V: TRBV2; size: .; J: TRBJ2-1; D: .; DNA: TGTGCCACCGGCGGGGGCAGCTCCTACAATGAGCAGTTCTTC; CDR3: CATGGGSSYNEQFF
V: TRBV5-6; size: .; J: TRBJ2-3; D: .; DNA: TGTGCCAGCAGCTTGGCGGAGGGGTGGAATACGCAGTATTTT; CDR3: CASSLAEGWNTQYF
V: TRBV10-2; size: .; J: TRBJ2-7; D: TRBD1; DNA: TGCGGAGTAGGACAGGGGAGGGCTAGCTCCTACGAGCAGTACTTC; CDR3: CGVGQGRASSYEQYF
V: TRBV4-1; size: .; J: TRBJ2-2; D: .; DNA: TGCGCCAGCAGCCAGGTCACGAACACCGGGGAGCTGTTTTTT; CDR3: CASSQVTNTGELFF
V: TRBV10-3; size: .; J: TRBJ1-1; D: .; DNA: TGTGCCATCAGTGAGTCGACCTCACCGAAGAACACTGAAGCTTTCTTT; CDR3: CAISESTSPKNTEAFF
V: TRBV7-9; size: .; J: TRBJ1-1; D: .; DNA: TGTGCCAGCAGCCTTATTACGAACACTGAAGCTTTCTTT; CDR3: CASSLITNTEAFF
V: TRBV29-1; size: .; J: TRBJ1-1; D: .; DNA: TGCAGCGTACAGGATGCGGGTGAGAAAGCTTTCTTT; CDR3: CSVQDAGEKAFF
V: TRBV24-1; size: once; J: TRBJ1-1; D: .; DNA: TGTGCCACCAGTGACGGGACACGAACTTTCTTT; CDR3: CATSDGTRTFF
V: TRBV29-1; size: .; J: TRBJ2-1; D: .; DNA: TGCAGCGTTGATGGGGACAATGAGCAGTTCTTC; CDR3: CSVDGDNEQFF
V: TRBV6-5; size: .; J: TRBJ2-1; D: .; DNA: TGTGCCAGCAAAATGGGGAGCTCCTACAATGAGCAGTTCTTC; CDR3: CASKMGSSYNEQFF
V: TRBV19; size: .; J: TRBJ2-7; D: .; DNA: TGTGCCAGTAGTATTTGGGGAAGGGGCTCCTACGAGCAGTACTTC; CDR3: CASSIWGRGSYEQYF
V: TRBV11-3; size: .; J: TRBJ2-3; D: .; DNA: TGTGCCAGCAGCTTAATGGGCACAGATACGCAGTATTTT; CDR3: CASSLMGTDTQYF
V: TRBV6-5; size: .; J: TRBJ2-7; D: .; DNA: TGTGCCAGCATCCGTGGGGCAGGAGTCTCCTACGAGCAGTACTTC; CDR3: CASIRGAGVSYEQYF
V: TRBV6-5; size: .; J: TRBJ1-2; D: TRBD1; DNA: TGTGCCAGCACCGACAGGGACTATGGCTACACCTTC; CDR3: CASTDRDYGYTF
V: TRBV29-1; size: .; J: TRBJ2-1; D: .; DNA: TGCAGCGGGCATTTAAATAATGAGCAGTTCTTC; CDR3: CSGHLNNEQFF
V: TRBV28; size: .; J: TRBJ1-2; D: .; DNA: TGTGCCAGCAGTTTATGGGGGGATAACTATGGCTACACCTTC; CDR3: CASSLWGDNYGYTF
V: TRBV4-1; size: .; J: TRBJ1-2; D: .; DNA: TGCGCCAGCAGCCAAGAGCCCTATGGCTACACCTTC; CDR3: CASSQEPYGYTF
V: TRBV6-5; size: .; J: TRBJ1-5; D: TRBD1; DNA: TGTGCCGCAGGGGGGACCCGCAATCAGCCCCAGCATTTT; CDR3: CAAGGTRNQPQHF